Presented here are 25 T cell receptor beta chains from one specimen sequenced in a study of blood T cell repertoires in COVID-19. Some clones are missing from TCRdb's copy, which holds only in-frame ones; the method was immunoSEQ multiplex PCR. Of 200,000 to 250,000 clones in the sample, roughly 83% were seen once. The sequencing input was PBMCs or T cells enriched from blood (not recorded which). These receptors all come from a woman aged 35 to 49 with acute COVID-19.

This clone was found once. The gene calls are TRBV5-5 and TRBJ1-2, with D possibly TRBD1 on 6 matching bases. The V and J ends lost 1 base and 3 bases respectively, with 10 bases between them. The CDR3 loop spans 14 amino acids. Looked up from germline, CDR1 is SGHKS and CDR2 is YYEKEE (reference sequence). The CDR3 DNA is TGTGCCAGCAGCTTGAGTCCAGGGGACTATGGCTACACCTTC. Translated, it gives CASSLSPGDYGYTF.

The CDR3 sequence is CASRERGRQTQYF. DNA for the CDR3: TGTGCCAGCAGGGAGAGGGGGCGTCAGACCCAGTACTTC. V usage is TRBV28 and J usage is TRBJ2-5, with 7 nucleotides matching TRBD1. V was pared by 6 bases and J by 6 bases, with 7 bases of the junction left unmatched. This CDR3 has 13 amino acids. CDR1 is MDHEN, CDR2 SYDVKM, per germline.

The chain joins TRBV7-9 to TRBJ1-1; 7 bases are shared with TRBD1. Losses at the gene ends were 5 bases for V and 0 bases for J; bases not matched to a gene: 6. Germline lookup yields CDR1 SEHNR and CDR2 FQNEAQ (reference sequence). The CDR3 has 15 residues. The CDR3 DNA sequence: TGTGCCAGCAGCGGGAACAGGGGAGTGAACACTGAAGCTTTCTTT. Translation gives CASSGNRGVNTEAFF.

This chain connects TRBV3-1 (or the pseudogene TRBV3-2) to TRBJ2-3; weak D call: TRBD2 (6 bases). The germline V and J ends were trimmed by 4 bases and 7 bases, with 21 bases remaining between them. Germline V gives CDR1 LGHDT, CDR2 YNNKEL (reference sequence). CDR3 length: 16 amino acids. Here the CDR3 reads CASSPSLTGVRNTQYF. The CDR3 nucleotides read TGTGCCAGCAGCCCTTCACTGACGGGAGTCAGGAATACGCAGTATTTT.

The chain is built from TRBV5-6 and TRBJ2-1; 8 bases are a match to TRBD2. V was pared by 0 bases and J by 15 bases, with 8 bases of the junction left unmatched. The CDR3 is made up of 13 amino acids. Germline V gene data show CDR1 as SGHDT and CDR2 as YYEEEE. DNA of the CDR3: TGTGCCAGCAGCTTGGGGTCGAGCGGGAGTATGTTCTTC. Translation: CASSLGSSGSMFF.

This chain joins TRBV11-2 and TRBJ2-3; TRBD2 matches at 10 bases. The CDR3 consists of 16 residues. V trimming: 2 bases; J trimming: 6 bases; junction bases outside the gene matches: 8. Germline CDR1 reads SGHAT; CDR2 reads FQNNGV. The CDR3 sequence: CASSLFSSGSADTQYF. DNA for the CDR3: TGTGCCAGCAGCTTATTTTCTAGCGGGAGTGCGGATACGCAGTATTTT.

The chain carries TRBV5-1 and TRBJ2-1; a weak D match, TRBD2 (6 bases). This CDR3 is built from 15 residues. V was clipped by 6 bases and J by 0 bases, with 13 bases between them. Germline V gives CDR1 SGHRS, CDR2 YFSETQ. CDR3 amino acids: CASNQDGGSYNEQFF. The DNA for the CDR3 is TGCGCCAGCAACCAGGACGGGGGCTCCTACAATGAGCAGTTCTTC.

The gene calls are TRBV3-1 (or the pseudogene TRBV3-2) and TRBJ2-7; D possibly corresponds to TRBD1 (6 bases). With 5 bases removed from V and 6 bases from J, the gap between germline ends came to 14 bases. CDR3 size: 13 residues. Looked up from germline, CDR1 is LGHDT and CDR2 is YNNKEL (reference sequence). The CDR3 DNA reads as TGTGCCAGCAGCAGGCAGGGGTATTTCGAGCAGTACTTC. Translation gives CASSRQGYFEQYF.

CDR3 region: CASSEGWTTEAFF. The CDR3 DNA is TGTGCCAGCAGCGAGGGCTGGACGACTGAAGCTTTCTTT. The V and J genes are TRBV11-2 and TRBJ1-1; D remains ambiguous. The CDR3 has 13 amino acids. Between the trimmed V and J ends, which lost 5 bases and 5 bases, there was a span of 12 bases. CDR1 is SGHAT and CDR2 is FQNNGV in the germline V gene.

This clone appeared once. The J gene is TRBJ1-1, the V gene TRBV5-4; D possibly corresponds to TRBD1 (5 bases). The germline V and J ends were trimmed by 2 bases and 7 bases, with 21 bases remaining between them. Germline V lookup: CDR1 SGHNT, CDR2 YYREEE (reference sequence). The CDR3 sequence is 16 residues long. Here the CDR3 reads CASSFGPGLGGVEAFF. The DNA for the CDR3 is TGTGCCAGCAGCTTCGGACCAGGGCTTGGCGGTGTTGAAGCTTTCTTT.

This clone has just one count. The CDR3 DNA sequence: TGTGCCAGCAGCTTAGGTCAGCGGGTATACGAGCAGTACTTC. It encodes CASSLGQRVYEQYF. The chain recombines TRBV11-2 with TRBJ2-7; D perhaps matches TRBD2 (6 bases). The CDR3 has 14 residues. Germline V gives CDR1 SGHAT, CDR2 FQNNGV. V was shortened by 1 base and J by 4 bases, with 11 bases between the two germline ends.

The rearrangement uses TRBV18 and TRBJ2-2; 7 nucleotides agree with TRBD1. CDR3 length equals 17 residues. The germline V gene has CDR1 KGHSH and CDR2 LQKENI. V shed 0 bases and J 2 bases; nucleotides not matched to a gene: 6. CDR3 bases: TGTGCCAGCTCACCACCGTCAAGGGGGCGAAACACCGGGGAGCTGTTTTTT. Amino acid sequence: CASSPPSRGRNTGELFF.

The sample holds a few counts of this clone. The V and J genes are TRBV5-1 and TRBJ1-2; perhaps TRBD1 as D (6 bases). CDR3 length: 14 residues. CDR1 and CDR2 from the germline V gene are SGHRS and YFSETQ. The V end was cut by 4 bases, the J end by 7 bases, with 17 bases between. CDR3 residues: CASSPDRGAVGYTF. The CDR3 DNA follows: TGCGCCAGCAGCCCGGATCGGGGGGCGGTTGGCTACACCTTC.

The chain employs TRBV7-9 and TRBJ1-2, with 8 bases aligning to TRBD1. Germline V gene lookup returns CDR1 SEHNR and CDR2 FQNEAQ (reference sequence). The CDR3 runs to 12 residues. The J segment lost 7 bases and the V segment lost 5 bases, leaving 3 bases of the junction unmatched. CDR3 protein: CASSQTGGGYTF. The DNA of the CDR3 is TGTGCCAGCAGCCAAACAGGGGGTGGCTACACCTTC.

The gene calls are TRBV13 and TRBJ2-3; TRBD2 agrees at 8 bases. Trimming cost V 1 base and J 6 bases; bases outside gene matches: 6. The germline gives CDR1 PRHDT, CDR2 FYEKMQ (reference sequence). CDR3 length: 15 amino acids. The CDR3 DNA reads TGTGCCAGCAGCTTAGCGCGGGGGGTGCGCGATACGCAGTATTTT. It codes for CASSLARGVRDTQYF.

In this sample, this clone turned up many times. This chain joins TRBV7-9 and TRBJ1-4, with 9 bases identical to TRBD1. The V and J ends lost 5 bases and 7 bases, in that order; junction bases with no gene match: 5. Germline loops: CDR1 SEHNR, CDR2 FQNEAQ (reference sequence). The CDR3 is made up of 14 amino acids. The CDR3 protein is CASSPGTGSEKLFF. In DNA form, the CDR3 reads TGTGCCAGCAGCCCAGGGACAGGGAGTGAAAAACTGTTTTTT.

The rearrangement uses TRBV29-1 and TRBJ2-7; the match to TRBD2 covers 10 bases. The germline V gene has CDR1 SQVTM and CDR2 ANQGSEA. The CDR3 consists of 15 residues. V was pared by 4 bases and J by 1 base, with 7 bases of the junction left unmatched. Written as DNA, the CDR3 is TGCAGCGTTGTGCCGGGACTAGCGTTTTCCTACGAGCAGTACTTC. Translating it yields CSVVPGLAFSYEQYF.

Points on this clone: This specimen includes other DNA sequences encoding the same CDR3. The genes are TRBV5-6 and TRBJ2-3; 10 nucleotides match TRBD2. This CDR3 comprises 17 residues. CDR1 and CDR2 from the germline V gene are SGHDT and YYEEEE. V trimming: 0 bases; J trimming: 3 bases; junction bases outside the gene matches: 7. The CDR3 DNA follows: TGTGCCAGCAGCTTGGGGGCTAGCGGGGGCTATACAGATACGCAGTATTTT. Translating it yields CASSLGASGGYTDTQYF.

J is TRBJ2-1 and V is TRBV4-1, with 13 bases matching TRBD2. J gave up 7 bases and V 4 bases, and 10 bases lay outside the gene matches. Germline CDR1 and CDR2: MGHRA and YSYEKL. This CDR3 has 17 residues. The CDR3 DNA reads as TGCGCCAGCAGCCCAGCGATCGGGACTAGCGGGAATAATGAGCAGTTCTTC. Amino acids: CASSPAIGTSGNNEQFF.

This clone was counted between two and nine times. This chain joins TRBV18 and TRBJ1-6; maybe TRBD1 (5 bases). Germline CDR1 is KGHSH and CDR2 is LQKENI. The CDR3 extends over 16 amino acids. Between the trimmed V and J ends, which lost 5 bases and 2 bases, there was a span of 13 bases. The CDR3 reads CASSSQGLPYNSPLHF. The CDR3 DNA reads as TGTGCCAGCTCAAGCCAGGGCTTACCCTATAATTCACCCCTCCACTTT.

This clone was observed once. V usage is TRBV6-6 and J usage is TRBJ2-1; D possibly corresponds to TRBD2 (5 bases). The germline V gene encodes CDR1 MNHNY and CDR2 SVGAGI (reference sequence). CDR3 length: 15 amino acids. Trimming stripped 6 bases from V and 2 bases from J, with 14 bases between. The CDR3 bases are TGTGCCAGCAGCCCCAGCGGCACAACCTACAATGAGCAGTTCTTC. It codes for CASSPSGTTYNEQFF.

This clone was counted a single time. This chain connects TRBV24-1 to TRBJ2-1; 9 positions agree with TRBD1. CDR1 KGHDR and CDR2 SFDVKD come from the germline V gene. V was pared by 1 base and J by 1 base, with 4 bases of the junction left unmatched. The CDR3 is made up of 17 amino acids. The CDR3 coding sequence is TGTGCCACCAGTGATTTCTCAGGGACAGGGTCCTACAATGAGCAGTTCTTC. Protein product: CATSDFSGTGSYNEQFF.

V gene TRBV2 combines with J gene TRBJ2-7, with 12 positions matching TRBD2. The germline CDR1 and CDR2 sequences are SNHLY and FYNNEI. The ends lost 4 bases at V and 5 bases at J; junction bases unmatched: 6. The CDR3 has 15 amino acids. The CDR3 bases are TGTGCCAGCAGTGTCCGACTAGCGGGGGTCCACGAGCAGTACTTC. Residues: CASSVRLAGVHEQYF.

This chain uses TRBV28 with TRBJ1-6, with TRBD1 matching over 8 bases. The junction had 9 bases not matched to a gene; V was cut back by 5 bases and J by 9 bases. The CDR3 has 15 residues. CDR1 is MDHEN and CDR2 is SYDVKM in the germline V gene. The CDR3 nucleotides are TGTGCCAGCAGTCCAGGACAGGGAGAGAGTTCACCCCTCCACTTT. Protein: CASSPGQGESSPLHF.

This sequence joins TRBV19 and TRBJ1-4; TRBD1 might be the D (6 bases). The V end was cut by 6 bases, the J end by 5 bases, with 10 bases between. Germline CDR1 LNHDA, CDR2 SQIVND (reference sequence). This CDR3 has 13 residues. The CDR3 loop is CASSEQGNEKLFF. CDR3 nucleotide sequence: TGTGCCAGTAGCGAACAGGGAAATGAAAAACTGTTTTTT.